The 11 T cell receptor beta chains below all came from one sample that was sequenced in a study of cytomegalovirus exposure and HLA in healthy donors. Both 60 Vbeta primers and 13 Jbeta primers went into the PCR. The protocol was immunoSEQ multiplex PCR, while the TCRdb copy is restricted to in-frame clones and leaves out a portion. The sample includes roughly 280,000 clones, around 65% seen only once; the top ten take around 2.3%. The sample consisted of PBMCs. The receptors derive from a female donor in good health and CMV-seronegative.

CDR3 protein: CASSGGQKYNEQFF. The CDR3 DNA reads TGTGCCAGCAGTGGGGGACAGAAATACAATGAGCAGTTCTTC. The chain links TRBV28 to TRBJ2-1, with 7 bases lining up with TRBD1. The CDR3 loop spans 14 amino acids. Germline CDR1 is MDHEN and CDR2 is SYDVKM. Trimming at V came to 5 bases and at J to 4 bases, leaving 5 bases not matched to a gene.

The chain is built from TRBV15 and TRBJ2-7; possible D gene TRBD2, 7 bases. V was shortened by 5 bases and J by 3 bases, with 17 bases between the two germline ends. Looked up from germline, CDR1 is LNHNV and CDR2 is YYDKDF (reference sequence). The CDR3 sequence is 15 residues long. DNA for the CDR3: TGTGCCACCAGCGGCCGAGGAGGGGGGGTCTACGAGCAGTACTTC. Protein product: CATSGRGGGVYEQYF.

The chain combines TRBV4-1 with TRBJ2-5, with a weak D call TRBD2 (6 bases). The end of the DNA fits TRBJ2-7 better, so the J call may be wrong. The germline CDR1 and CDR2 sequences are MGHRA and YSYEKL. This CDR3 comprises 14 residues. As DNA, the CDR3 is TGCGCCAGCAGCCCCTACGCGGGACCCCTCGAGCAGTACTTC. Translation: CASSPYAGPLEQYF.

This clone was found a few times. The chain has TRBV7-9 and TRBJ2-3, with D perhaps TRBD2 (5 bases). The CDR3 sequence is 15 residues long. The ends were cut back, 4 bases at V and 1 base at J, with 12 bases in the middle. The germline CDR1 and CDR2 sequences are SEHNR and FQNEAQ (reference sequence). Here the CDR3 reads CASSSGLEGTDTQYF. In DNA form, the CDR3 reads TGTGCCAGCAGCTCCGGACTGGAGGGCACAGATACGCAGTATTTT.

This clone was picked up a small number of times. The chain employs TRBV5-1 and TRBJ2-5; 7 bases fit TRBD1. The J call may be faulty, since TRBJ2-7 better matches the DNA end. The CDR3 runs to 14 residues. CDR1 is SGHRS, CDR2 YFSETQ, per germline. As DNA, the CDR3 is TGCGCCAGCAGCTTGGGCTCAGGGGGAAGCGAGCAGTACTTC. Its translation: CASSLGSGGSEQYF.

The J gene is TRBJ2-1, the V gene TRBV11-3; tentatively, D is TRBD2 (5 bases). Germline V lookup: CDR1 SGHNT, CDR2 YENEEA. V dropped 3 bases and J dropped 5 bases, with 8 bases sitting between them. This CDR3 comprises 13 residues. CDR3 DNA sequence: TGTGCCAGCAGCTTCGGACTCAACAATGAGCAGTTCTTC. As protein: CASSFGLNNEQFF.

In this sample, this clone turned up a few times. CDR3 in amino acids: CASSDSSRGQETQYF. As DNA, the CDR3 is TGCGCCAGCAGTGATTCCTCCAGGGGTCAAGAGACCCAGTACTTC. The gene calls are TRBV10-1 and TRBJ2-5, with D perhaps matching TRBD1 (6 bases). The CDR3 covers 15 residues. Deletions cut 3 bases from V and 2 bases from J, with 13 bases between. Germline V gene lookup returns CDR1 WNHNN and CDR2 SYGVQD (reference sequence).

CDR3 DNA: TGTGCCAGCAGTTTAACCGGGACAGGGTCCGGCTACACCTTC. Translating gives CASSLTGTGSGYTF. This chain joins TRBV27 and TRBJ1-2, with 9 bases aligning to TRBD1. CDR1 and CDR2 from the germline V gene are MNHEY and SMNVEV (reference sequence). V lost 2 bases, J lost 8 bases, and 6 bases stayed unmatched. The CDR3 has 14 amino acids.

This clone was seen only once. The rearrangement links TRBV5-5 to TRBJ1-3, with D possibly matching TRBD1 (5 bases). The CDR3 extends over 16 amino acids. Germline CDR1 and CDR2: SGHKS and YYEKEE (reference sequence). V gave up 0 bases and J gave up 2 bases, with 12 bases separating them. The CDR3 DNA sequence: TGTGCCAGCAGCTTGGTATGGAGGGGAGCTGGAAACACCATATATTTT. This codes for CASSLVWRGAGNTIYF. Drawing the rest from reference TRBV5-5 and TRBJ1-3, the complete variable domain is DAGVTQSPTHLIKTRGQQVTLRCSPISGHKSVSWYQQVLGQGPQFIFQYYEKEERGRGNFPDRFSARQFPNYSSELNVNALLLGDSALYLCASSLVWRGAGNTIYFGEGSWLTVV.

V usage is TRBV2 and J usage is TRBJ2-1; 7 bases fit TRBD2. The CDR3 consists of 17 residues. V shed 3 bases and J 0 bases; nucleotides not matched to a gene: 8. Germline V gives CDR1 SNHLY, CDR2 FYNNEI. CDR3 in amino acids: CASSDETSASSYNEQFF. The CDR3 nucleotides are TGTGCCAGCAGTGACGAAACTAGCGCGAGCTCCTACAATGAGCAGTTCTTC.

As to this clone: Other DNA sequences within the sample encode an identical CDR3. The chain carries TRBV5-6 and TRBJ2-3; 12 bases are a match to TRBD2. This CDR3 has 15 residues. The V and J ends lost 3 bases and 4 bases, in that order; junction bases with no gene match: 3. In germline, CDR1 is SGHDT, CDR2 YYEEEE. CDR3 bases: TGTGCCAGCAGCTCGGGACTAGCGGGTGCAGATACGCAGTATTTT. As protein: CASSSGLAGADTQYF.